What follows are 11 T cell receptor beta chains derived from one specimen sequenced in a study of brain T cells in children with intractable seizures. TCRdb's copy holds only in-frame clones and misses some; the assay was immunoSEQ multiplex PCR. The data contain about 120,000 clones, approximately 94% of them singletons. The material was peripheral blood, obtained at surgery. All receptors derive from a boy in the first two years of life with hemimegalencephaly and intractable seizures.

The CDR3 loop reads CAKSNERLQQFF. The CDR3 region has the DNA TGTGCCAAGTCCAATGAACGACTTCAGCAGTTCTTC. V and J are TRBV7-9 and TRBJ2-1, with D unresolved. The CDR3 contains 12 residues. V was trimmed by 10 bases and J by 11 bases, leaving 18 bases between them. The germline CDR1 and CDR2 sequences are SEHNR and FQNEAQ (reference sequence).

V is TRBV5-1 and J is TRBJ2-1, with D perhaps TRBD1 (6 bases). Per the germline V gene, CDR1 is SGHRS and CDR2 is YFSETQ. V lost 5 bases to trimming and J lost 6 bases, with 12 bases between them. The CDR3 extends over 13 amino acids. CDR3 bases: TGCGCCAGCAGACAGGGAGATGTCAATGAGCAGTTCTTC. This codes for CASRQGDVNEQFF.

V gene TRBV15 combines with J gene TRBJ1-2; possible D gene TRBD1, 5 bases. Germline V gene lookup returns CDR1 LNHNV and CDR2 YYDKDF (reference sequence). CDR3 length: 14 amino acids. V was clipped by 0 bases and J by 4 bases, with 9 bases between them. Here the CDR3 DNA reads TGTGCCACCAGCAGAGATCACAGGATCTATGGCTACACCTTC. Translating it yields CATSRDHRIYGYTF.

This sequence joins TRBV11-2 and TRBJ1-3; D may be TRBD1 (5 bases). Trimming left V 5 bases short and J 0 bases short, with 8 bases between. CDR3 size: 14 residues. Germline loops: CDR1 SGHAT, CDR2 FQNNGV. CDR3 residues: CASSPGGSGNTIYF. The CDR3 DNA reads as TGTGCCAGCAGCCCGGGGGGCTCTGGAAACACCATATATTTT.

V usage is TRBV6-5 and J usage is TRBJ2-2, with unresolved D. The CDR3 spans 12 residues. The germline V gene has CDR1 MNHEY and CDR2 SVGAGI. The V and J ends lost 7 bases and 6 bases respectively, with 9 bases between them. CDR3 nucleotide sequence: TGTGCCAGCAACGGAGTGTCCGGGGAGCTGTTTTTT. Its translation: CASNGVSGELFF.

The rearrangement uses TRBV4-1 and TRBJ2-1, with a weak D call TRBD1 (6 bases). This CDR3 comprises 17 residues. The V gene lost 4 bases and the J gene lost 0 bases, with 16 bases spanning the gap. Per the germline V gene, CDR1 is MGHRA and CDR2 is YSYEKL. CDR3 protein: CASSLRPGTTSYNEQFF. For the CDR3, the DNA is TGCGCCAGCAGCCTCCGGCCCGGGACAACCTCCTACAATGAGCAGTTCTTC.

The chain links TRBV5-8 to TRBJ2-1, with 7 bases lining up with TRBD1. The trim removed 3 bases at V and 7 bases at J, leaving 7 bases unmatched. CDR1 is SGHTS, CDR2 YDEGEE, per germline. This CDR3 region has 14 residues. The CDR3 reads CASSYATGINEQFF. CDR3 coding DNA: TGTGCCAGCAGCTACGCGACAGGGATAAATGAGCAGTTCTTC.

The rearrangement uses TRBV5-4 and TRBJ2-1, with D possibly TRBD2 on 5 matching bases. Trimming cost V 0 bases and J 5 bases, with 12 bases left between them. Germline V lookup: CDR1 SGHNT, CDR2 YYREEE (reference sequence). This CDR3 has 15 residues. The CDR3 bases are TGTGCCAGCAGCTTGGGTGGGAGTTCTAACAATGAGCAGTTCTTC. Amino acid sequence: CASSLGGSSNNEQFF.

The chain carries TRBV28 and TRBJ1-5, with a tentative D call TRBD1 (6 bases). The V end lost 5 bases, the J end lost 7 bases, and 9 bases lay between the germline ends. CDR3 length: 12 residues. Germline lookup yields CDR1 MDHEN and CDR2 SYDVKM. The DNA for the CDR3 is TGTGCCAGCAGTACAGGGTTGCAGCCCCAGCATTTT. Protein product: CASSTGLQPQHF.

CDR3 region: CASSLRDTHYGYTF. As DNA, the CDR3 is TGTGCCAGCAGTTTAAGGGACACCCACTATGGCTACACCTTC. The rearrangement links TRBV28 to TRBJ1-2; possible D gene TRBD1, 6 bases. This CDR3 contains 14 residues. V shed 2 bases and J shed 3 bases, with 10 bases lying between them. CDR1 is MDHEN, CDR2 SYDVKM, per germline.

In its sample, this clone was seen once. The chain is built from TRBV4-1 and TRBJ2-1, with D unclear. The CDR3 runs to 15 residues. Germline values: CDR1 MGHRA, CDR2 YSYEKL. V was pared by 0 bases and J by 9 bases, with 15 bases between. CDR3 nucleotides: TGCGCCAGCAGCCAAGATGTGACCGCCGCCCGTGAGCAGTTCTTC. This translates into CASSQDVTAAREQFF.